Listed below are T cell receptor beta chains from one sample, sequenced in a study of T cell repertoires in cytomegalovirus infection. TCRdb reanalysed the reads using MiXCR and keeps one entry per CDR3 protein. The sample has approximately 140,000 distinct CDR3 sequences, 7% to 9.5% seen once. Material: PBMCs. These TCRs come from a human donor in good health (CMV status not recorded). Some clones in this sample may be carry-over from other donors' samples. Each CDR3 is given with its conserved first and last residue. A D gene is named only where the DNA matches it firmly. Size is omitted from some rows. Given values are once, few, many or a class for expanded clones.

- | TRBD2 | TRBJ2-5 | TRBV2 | TGTGCCAGCAGCGTCGTGGGAGGGTTGCAAGAGACCCAGTACTTC | CASSVVGGLQETQYF
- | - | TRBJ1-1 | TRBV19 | TGTGCCAGTGACCGGGACACCTCCGGAAATACTGAAGCTTTCTTT | CASDRDTSGNTEAFF
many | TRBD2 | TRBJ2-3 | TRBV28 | TGTGCCAGCAGTTCAGGGACTAGACAAGATACGCAGTATTTT | CASSSGTRQDTQYF
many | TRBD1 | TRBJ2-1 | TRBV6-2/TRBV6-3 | TGTGCCAGCAGTGGATTCCGGACAGGGGCTTACAATGAGCAGTTCTTC | CASSGFRTGAYNEQFF
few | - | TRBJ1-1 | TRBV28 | TGTGCCAGCAGAGGAACAGGGAGAACTGAAGCTTTCTTT | CASRGTGRTEAFF
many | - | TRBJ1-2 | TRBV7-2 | TGTGCCAGCAGCTTAAAATGGGGGGACTATGGCTACACCTTC | CASSLKWGDYGYTF
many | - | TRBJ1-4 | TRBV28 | TGTGCCAGCAGTTTACGGGACTCACTACGGGGGGCAACTAATGAAAAACTGTTTTTT | CASSLRDSLRGATNEKLFF
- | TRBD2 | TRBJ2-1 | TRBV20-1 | TGCAGTGCTTACGGGGGACTAGCGGAACAGAGCTCCTACAATGAGCAGTTCTTC | CSAYGGLAEQSSYNEQFF
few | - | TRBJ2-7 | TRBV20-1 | TGCAGTGCGCCCGCGGCCAGCGTCTCCTACGAGCAGTACTTC | CSAPAASVSYEQYF
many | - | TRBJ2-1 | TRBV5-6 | TGTGCCAGCAGCTTGTACGGGGCTTATGACCGACAGTTCTTC | CASSLYGAYDRQFF
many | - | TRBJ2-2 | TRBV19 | TGTGCCAGTAGCGAAAGCTCGGACACCGGGGAGCTGTTTTTT | CASSESSDTGELFF
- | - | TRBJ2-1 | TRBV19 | TGTGCCAGTAGTATAAGGCTATTTCCCTACAATGAGCAGTTCTTC | CASSIRLFPYNEQFF
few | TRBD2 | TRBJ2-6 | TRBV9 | TGTGCCAGCAGCGTAGGAACGAGCGGGGGGCCGGGCTCTGGGGCCAACGTCCTGACTTTC | CASSVGTSGGPGSGANVLTF
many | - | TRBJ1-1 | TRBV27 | TGTGCCAGCAGTAAGACAAGGGACGGCTTCACTGAAGCTTTCTTT | CASSKTRDGFTEAFF
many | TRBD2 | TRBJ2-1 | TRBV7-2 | TGTGCCAGCAGCACCCGAGGGCGGGGGGTTACCAATGAGCAGTTCTTC | CASSTRGRGVTNEQFF
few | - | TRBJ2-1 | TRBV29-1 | TGCAGCGTTGAAGATGGAGTGACAGGGAGGAATGAGCAGTTCTTC | CSVEDGVTGRNEQFF
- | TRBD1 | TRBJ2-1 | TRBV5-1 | TGCGCCAGCAGCGGGACAGGGCATGAGCAGTTCTTC | CASSGTGHEQFF
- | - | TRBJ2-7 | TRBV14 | TGTGCCAGCAGCCCTATGGCGTCGGGGAGCTCCTACGAGCAGTACTTC | CASSPMASGSSYEQYF
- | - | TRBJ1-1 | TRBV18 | TGTGCCAGCTCACCAAAAAAGAACACTGAAGCTTTCTTT | CASSPKKNTEAFF
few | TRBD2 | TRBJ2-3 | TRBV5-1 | TGCGCCAGCAGCACCGGGACTAGCGGGGGGGCAATGGATACGCAGTATTTT | CASSTGTSGGAMDTQYF